The 26 T cell receptor beta chains in this list originate from one sample, sequenced in a study of persistence of HIV-infected CD4 T cells. The libraries were made with immunoSEQ version 4 in survey mode. TCRdb's copy holds only in-frame clones and misses some; the assay was immunoSEQ multiplex PCR. This table has 30,000 to 45,000 clones, 80% to 85% appearing once. The stimulus was an HIV-1 Gag 15-mer peptide pool, roughly 1 ug/peptide/mL. CD40L/CD69 double-negative CD45RO-high memory CD4+ T cells were collected. No antigen has been assigned to these receptors. The sequenced sample was cultured CD4+ T cells from PBMCs, obtained from a patient who received antiretroviral therapy. All receptors come from an adult with HIV. The donor label of this sample is uncertain.

For this clone: An end of the junction differs from the germline gene, which may be a read error. The rearrangement joins TRBV27 to TRBJ2-5; maybe TRBD1 (6 bases). Looked up from germline, CDR1 is MNHEY and CDR2 is SMNVEV (reference sequence). This CDR3 region has 12 residues. The CDR3: CASSSVGTPPNF. The CDR3 nucleotides are TGTGCCAGCAGTTCAGTCGGGACACCTCCAAACTTC.

V and J are TRBV5-1 and TRBJ2-1; TRBD1 agrees at 9 bases. The germline CDR1 and CDR2 sequences are SGHRS and YFSETQ. The V and J ends lost 4 bases and 2 bases, in that order; junction bases with no gene match: 4. The CDR3 loop spans 15 amino acids. The CDR3 bases are TGCGCCAGCAGCGTTGGGACAGGGACCTACAATGAGCAGTTCTTC. It translates to CASSVGTGTYNEQFF.

The J gene is TRBJ1-2, the V gene TRBV5-3; no definite D call. TRBV5-3 is an ORF, and what it does is uncertain. The CDR3 has 10 amino acids. V lost 4 bases and J 8 bases, leaving 6 bases between the germline ends. The CDR3 region has the DNA TGTGCCAGAAGCCCTGGGGGCTACACCTTC. Its translation is CARSPGGYTF.

This clone was observed a single time. The rearrangement joins TRBV24-1 to TRBJ1-2, with D tentatively TRBD1 (6 bases). The germline gives CDR1 KGHDR, CDR2 SFDVKD. The V end was cut by 2 bases, the J end by 4 bases, with 16 bases between. This CDR3 has 16 amino acids. CDR3 DNA sequence: TGTGCCACCAGTGATTGGGGGGATGGGGGCTCCTATGGCTACACCTTC. It yields the protein CATSDWGDGGSYGYTF.

This clone came up once. The DNA of the CDR3 is TGTGCCAGCAGCGTATTAGCGGGGGGTCGCCAAGAGACCCAGTACTTC. It yields the protein CASSVLAGGRQETQYF. The chain recombines TRBV5-6 with TRBJ2-5; 10 bases align to TRBD2. V shed 4 bases and J 1 base; nucleotides not matched to a gene: 7. The CDR3 has 16 residues. Germline loops: CDR1 SGHDT, CDR2 YYEEEE.

The chain combines TRBV10-1 with TRBJ2-3; 8 positions match TRBD2. With V trimmed by 10 bases and J by 2 bases, 5 bases remained unmatched. This CDR3 spans 13 amino acids. Germline assignment: CDR1 WNHNN and CDR2 SYGVQD (reference sequence). DNA of the CDR3: TGCGCCACCAGCGGGGGCCTCACAGATACGCAGTATTTT. Its translation: CATSGGLTDTQYF.

The J gene is TRBJ2-5, the V gene TRBV5-1; D is perhaps TRBD2 (5 bases). From germline, CDR1 is SGHRS and CDR2 YFSETQ. The V gene lost 2 bases and the J gene lost 0 bases, with 11 bases spanning the gap. CDR3 length equals 15 residues. The CDR3 spells CASSFSRGYQETQYF. In DNA, the CDR3 is TGCGCCAGCAGCTTCTCGCGAGGGTACCAAGAGACCCAGTACTTC.

The chain carries TRBV10-2 and TRBJ1-4; 8 positions agree with TRBD1. CDR3 size: 16 residues. Germline V CDR1 and CDR2: WSHSY, SAAADI. The V and J ends lost 0 bases and 5 bases, in that order; junction bases with no gene match: 5. In nucleotides, the CDR3 is TGCGCCAGCAGTGAGTCCGGCTCAGGGGGCAATGAAAAACTGTTTTTT. Translating gives CASSESGSGGNEKLFF.

The chain is built from TRBV3-1 (or the pseudogene TRBV3-2) and TRBJ1-6, with 7 bases lining up with TRBD1. From germline, CDR1 is LGHDT and CDR2 YNNKEL (reference sequence). This CDR3 has 16 residues. Trimming cost V 0 bases and J 9 bases; bases outside gene matches: 8. CDR3 region: CASSQDQLTGVSPLHF. In DNA, the CDR3 is TGTGCCAGCAGCCAAGATCAGCTCACAGGGGTTTCACCCCTCCACTTT.

This clone was detected only once. The J gene is TRBJ2-1, the V gene TRBV5-1; TRBD2 aligns across 10 bases. This CDR3 has 15 residues. V gave up 2 bases and J gave up 3 bases; unmatched junction bases: 2. Germline V gene lookup returns CDR1 SGHRS and CDR2 YFSETQ. The chain's CDR3 is CASSFQRGGYNEQFF. DNA for the CDR3: TGCGCCAGCAGCTTTCAGCGGGGGGGCTACAATGAGCAGTTCTTC.

V usage is TRBV5-1 and J usage is TRBJ2-1; possible D gene TRBD2, 6 bases. Germline CDR1 and CDR2: SGHRS and YFSETQ. The CDR3 is made up of 15 amino acids. V lost 4 bases and J lost 5, with 16 bases in between. CDR3 in amino acids: CASSPIRDLNNEQFF. The CDR3 DNA reads TGCGCCAGCAGCCCTATCCGGGACTTGAACAATGAGCAGTTCTTC.

This chain uses TRBV9 with TRBJ1-1; D call uncertain. The CDR3 length is 16 residues. V gave up 0 bases and J gave up 1 base, with 13 bases separating them. Germline V gene sequence: CDR1 SGDLS, CDR2 YYNGEE. The CDR3 is CASSVDFRRSNTEAFF. The CDR3 DNA reads TGTGCCAGCAGCGTAGATTTCCGGCGGTCGAACACTGAAGCTTTCTTT.

Regarding this clone: This CDR3 is also generated by other DNA sequences in the sample. The V call is TRBV30, the J call TRBJ1-1; D not resolved. The CDR3 covers 14 residues. Deletions cut 1 base from V and 1 base from J, with 10 bases between. Germline lookup yields CDR1 GTSNPN and CDR2 SVGIG (reference sequence). CDR3 sequence reads: CAWSGLGGNTEAFF. CDR3 in DNA: TGTGCCTGGAGTGGCCTTGGCGGGAACACTGAAGCTTTCTTT.

V is TRBV3-1 (or the pseudogene TRBV3-2) and J is TRBJ2-2; TRBD2 might be the D (5 bases). This CDR3 comprises 15 residues. V dropped 4 bases and J dropped 5 bases, with 14 bases sitting between them. Germline-derived CDR1 and CDR2 are LGHDT and YNNKEL (reference sequence). The CDR3 bases are TGTGCCAGCAGCCTTCGAGCGACGGGGACCGGGGAGCTGTTTTTT. It codes for CASSLRATGTGELFF.

The chain joins TRBV29-1 to TRBJ1-1, with unresolved D. Germline-derived CDR1 and CDR2 are SQVTM and ANQGSEA. The CDR3 contains 15 residues. Trimming stripped 7 bases from V and 4 bases from J, with 22 bases between. The CDR3 region is CSGMGWQQVGTEAFF. In nucleotides, the CDR3 is TGCAGCGGTATGGGGTGGCAGCAGGTAGGCACTGAAGCTTTCTTT.

A few counts support this clone. The V gene is TRBV7-8, the J gene TRBJ1-1, with a weak D call TRBD1 (5 bases). The CDR3 totals 13 residues. Trimming took off 3 bases at V and 1 base at J, with 6 bases between the two ends. Germline V gene data show CDR1 as SGHVS and CDR2 as FQNEAQ. CDR3 protein: CASSFGGNTEAFF. The CDR3 DNA reads as TGTGCCAGCAGCTTCGGGGGGAACACTGAAGCTTTCTTT.

CDR3 DNA sequence: TGTGCCACCAGCAGAGAGGCGGAAAATCAGCCCCAGCATTTT. Translation gives CATSREAENQPQHF. J is TRBJ1-5 and V is TRBV15; D is undetermined. Germline CDR1 and CDR2: LNHNV and YYDKDF (reference sequence). V was cut by 0 bases and J by 4 bases, with 7 bases left in between. This CDR3 region has 14 residues.

This chain connects TRBV9 to TRBJ1-1; D call uncertain. This CDR3 region has 13 residues. The germline V and J ends were trimmed by 0 bases and 5 bases, with 8 bases remaining between them. Germline V gives CDR1 SGDLS, CDR2 YYNGEE. The CDR3 spells CASSVDGLTEAFF. In DNA, the CDR3 is TGTGCCAGCAGCGTAGACGGTCTTACTGAAGCTTTCTTT. The full variable domain, its missing parts supplied by reference TRBV9 and TRBJ1-1, is DSGVTQTPKHLITATGQRVTLRCSPRSGDLSVYWYQQSLDQGLQFLIQYYNGEERAKGNILERFSAQQFPDLHSELNLSSLELGDSALYFCASSVDGLTEAFFGQGTRLTVV.

This rearrangement joins TRBV15 to TRBJ2-2; D is perhaps TRBD1 (5 bases). CDR1 is LNHNV and CDR2 is YYDKDF in the germline V gene (reference sequence). The V end lost 1 base, the J end lost 2 bases, and 8 bases lay between the germline ends. There are 15 residues in the CDR3. CDR3 sequence reads: CATSRARGNTGELFF. CDR3 coding DNA: TGTGCCACCAGCAGAGCTAGGGGAAACACCGGGGAGCTGTTTTTT. Complete variable domain (other parts from reference TRBV15 and TRBJ2-2): DAMVIQNPRYQVTQFGKPVTLSCSQTLNHNVMYWYQQKSSQAPKLLFHYYDKDFNNEADTPDNFQSRRPNTSFCFLDIRSPGLGDTAMYLCATSRARGNTGELFFGEGSRLTVL.

The chain joins TRBV5-1 to TRBJ2-6, with D possibly being TRBD1 (5 bases). V was cut by 0 bases and J by 0 bases, with 10 bases left in between. Germline assignment: CDR1 SGHRS and CDR2 YFSETQ. This CDR3 is built from 17 residues. The CDR3 loop reads CASSLGQLDSGANVLTF. CDR3 coding DNA: TGCGCCAGCAGCTTGGGACAGCTAGACTCTGGGGCCAACGTCCTGACTTTC.

Comments on this clone: One end of the junction fails to match germline, which may point to a read error. The rearrangement links TRBV6-1 to TRBJ2-3, with TRBD1 as a possible D gene (5 bases). The CDR3 totals 15 residues. The germline V gene encodes CDR1 MNHNS and CDR2 SASEGT. The CDR3 here is CASIERGPSTDTQYF. The CDR3 DNA reads as TGTGCCAGCATTGAAAGGGGCCCTAGCACAGATACGCAGTATTTT.

The V call is TRBV9, the J call TRBJ2-3; 8 positions agree with TRBD1. The ends lost 6 bases at V and 0 bases at J; junction bases unmatched: 6. The CDR3 has 15 amino acids. CDR1 SGDLS and CDR2 YYNGEE come from the germline V gene. The CDR3 spells CASKKGQESTDTQYF. The CDR3 DNA follows: TGTGCCAGCAAAAAGGGACAGGAGAGCACAGATACGCAGTATTTT.

The CDR3 loop reads CASSECGDRECLRPYEQYV. As DNA, the CDR3 is TGCGCCAGCAGTGAGTGTGGAGACAGGGAGTGTTTAAGACCCTACGAGCAGTACGTC. The chain couples TRBV10-1 to TRBJ2-7; 7 bases are a match to TRBD1. This CDR3 contains 19 residues. Germline assignment: CDR1 WNHNN and CDR2 SYGVQD (reference sequence). V was clipped by 1 base and J by 2 bases; unmatched bases: 17.

The gene calls are TRBV24-1 and TRBJ2-1, with 8 bases that match TRBD2. The CDR3 spans 15 residues. V was clipped by 5 bases and J by 4 bases; unmatched bases: 6. Germline-derived CDR1 and CDR2 are KGHDR and SFDVKD. The CDR3 region is CATSASLAGYNEQFF. The CDR3 nucleotides are TGTGCCACCAGTGCCTCTTTAGCGGGATACAATGAGCAGTTCTTC.

The chain combines TRBV12-3 or TRBV12-4 with TRBJ2-3, with TRBD2 identical over 7 bases. The V gene end was trimmed by 5 bases and the J gene end by 7 bases; junction bases not matched to a gene: 6. There are 13 residues in the CDR3. This CDR3 is CASSPSGGNTQYF. As DNA, the CDR3 is TGTGCCAGCAGTCCGTCGGGGGGAAATACGCAGTATTTT.

This chain connects TRBV9 to TRBJ2-1; 9 nucleotides line up with TRBD1. V shed 5 bases, J shed 0 bases, and the junction held 0 bases outside the gene matches. The CDR3 totals 14 residues. The germline V gene encodes CDR1 SGDLS and CDR2 YYNGEE. CDR3 protein: CASRGQGSYNEQFF. The DNA of the CDR3 is TGTGCCAGCAGGGGACAGGGCTCCTACAATGAGCAGTTCTTC.